This is a list of T cell receptor beta chains from one sample in a study of chemoradiotherapy in HPV16-positive cancers. TCRdb's table, derived via immunoSEQ multiplex PCR, lists solely in-frame clones and lacks some. Among about 53,000 clones, roughly nine tenths were seen once, and the ten largest hold more than 3%. This specimen was blood, taken from a patient who underwent chemoradiotherapy. These receptors were obtained from a human donor with HPV-associated anogenital cancer. Both conserved end residues are part of each CDR3. Each record gives: V gene, CDR3 length, J gene, D gene, clone size, CDR3 DNA, CDR3 protein. The D gene is left open where the match is weak. Size tells how often a clone was seen (once, few, many) or the class of an expanded clone, and some rows leave it out.

V gene: TRBV19; CDR3 length: 20; J gene: TRBJ2-4; D gene: TRBD2; clone size: -; CDR3 DNA: TGTGCCAGTAGTACTCCGACTAGCGGGGGGCCCCGGATAGCCAAAAACATTCAGTACTTC; CDR3 protein: CASSTPTSGGPRIAKNIQYF
V gene: TRBV5-8; CDR3 length: 16; J gene: TRBJ2-5; D gene: TRBD2; clone size: -; CDR3 DNA: TGTGCCAGCAGCCCCCCGGTAGCGGGAGGGCGAGAGACCCAGTACTTC; CDR3 protein: CASSPPVAGGRETQYF
V gene: TRBV2; CDR3 length: 15; J gene: TRBJ2-1; D gene: -; clone size: -; CDR3 DNA: TGTGCCAGCATCGAGGGGGTTGGCTCCTACAATGAGCAGTTCTTC; CDR3 protein: CASIEGVGSYNEQFF
V gene: TRBV7-2; CDR3 length: 14; J gene: TRBJ1-1; D gene: TRBD1; clone size: -; CDR3 DNA: TGTGCCAGCAGAGGGGGACAGGAGAACACTGAAGCTTTCTTT; CDR3 protein: CASRGGQENTEAFF
V gene: TRBV7-6; CDR3 length: 12; J gene: TRBJ2-1; D gene: -; clone size: -; CDR3 DNA: TGTGCCAGCAGCCCCCTTGAGAATGAGCAGTTCTTC; CDR3 protein: CASSPLENEQFF
V gene: TRBV2; CDR3 length: 15; J gene: TRBJ1-2; D gene: TRBD1; clone size: -; CDR3 DNA: TGTGCCAGCAGTGAAGCCGGGACAGGGGAAGCGGGCTACACCTTC; CDR3 protein: CASSEAGTGEAGYTF
V gene: TRBV5-8; CDR3 length: 16; J gene: TRBJ1-5; D gene: -; clone size: once; CDR3 DNA: TGTGCCAGCAGCTTGGAGGTCGGGGTCCGCAATCAGCCCCAGCATTTT; CDR3 protein: CASSLEVGVRNQPQHF
V gene: TRBV18; CDR3 length: 14; J gene: TRBJ2-1; D gene: -; clone size: -; CDR3 DNA: TGTGCCAGCTCACCGGGGGGGGGCAACAATGAGCAGTTCTTC; CDR3 protein: CASSPGGGNNEQFF
V gene: TRBV4-2; CDR3 length: 18; J gene: TRBJ2-3; D gene: TRBD2; clone size: -; CDR3 DNA: TGTGCCAGCAGCCAAGAAGGGTGGACTAGCGGGGGGGCGGATACGCAGTATTTT; CDR3 protein: CASSQEGWTSGGADTQYF
V gene: TRBV25-1; CDR3 length: 14; J gene: TRBJ2-3; D gene: -; clone size: few; CDR3 DNA: TGTGCCAGCAGTGAATGGGTCCGGAGTAATACGCAGTATTTT; CDR3 protein: CASSEWVRSNTQYF
V gene: TRBV7-9; CDR3 length: 16; J gene: TRBJ2-1; D gene: -; clone size: -; CDR3 DNA: TGTGCCAGCACCGAGCTTCTCTTTGACAGGTTCAATGAGCAGTTCTTC; CDR3 protein: CASTELLFDRFNEQFF
V gene: TRBV19; CDR3 length: 14; J gene: TRBJ2-7; D gene: -; clone size: -; CDR3 DNA: TGTGCCAGTAGTCCCCGGGGCGGGTACTACGAGCAGTACTTC; CDR3 protein: CASSPRGGYYEQYF
V gene: TRBV15; CDR3 length: 15; J gene: TRBJ2-1; D gene: TRBD1; clone size: -; CDR3 DNA: TGTGCCACCAGCAGAGAGGCAGGGGGCAGGCATGAGCAGTTCTTC; CDR3 protein: CATSREAGGRHEQFF
V gene: TRBV7-2; CDR3 length: 14; J gene: TRBJ1-1; D gene: -; clone size: few; CDR3 DNA: TGTGCCAGCAGCCTCGAGGGCCCGACCACTGAAGCTTTCTTT; CDR3 protein: CASSLEGPTTEAFF
V gene: TRBV19; CDR3 length: 16; J gene: TRBJ1-2; D gene: -; clone size: -; CDR3 DNA: TGTGCCAGTAGTTCTCAGGCCCGGGGTGCCCCCCATGGCTACACCTTC; CDR3 protein: CASSSQARGAPHGYTF
V gene: TRBV19; CDR3 length: 18; J gene: TRBJ2-7; D gene: -; clone size: -; CDR3 DNA: TGTGCCAGTAGTATTCTCGTCTCAGGGGTGGGGTCCACCTACGAGCAGTACTTC; CDR3 protein: CASSILVSGVGSTYEQYF
V gene: TRBV7-3; CDR3 length: 13; J gene: TRBJ2-4; D gene: -; clone size: -; CDR3 DNA: TGTGCCAGCAGCTCCCAGGGGGGAAACATTCAGTACTTC; CDR3 protein: CASSSQGGNIQYF
V gene: TRBV7-2; CDR3 length: 15; J gene: TRBJ2-5; D gene: -; clone size: -; CDR3 DNA: TGTGCCAGCAGCTTATCAGGTCTAGCGAGAGAGACCCAGTACTTC; CDR3 protein: CASSLSGLARETQYF
V gene: TRBV11-2; CDR3 length: 14; J gene: TRBJ1-1; D gene: -; clone size: -; CDR3 DNA: TGTGCCAGCAGCTTAGGGTGGCGCGTGCTTGAAGCTTTCTTT; CDR3 protein: CASSLGWRVLEAFF
V gene: TRBV10-3; CDR3 length: 11; J gene: TRBJ2-7; D gene: -; clone size: -; CDR3 DNA: TGTGCCATCAGTGATAGCTACGAGCAGTACTTC; CDR3 protein: CAISDSYEQYF
V gene: TRBV5-6; CDR3 length: 15; J gene: TRBJ2-1; D gene: -; clone size: -; CDR3 DNA: TGTGCCAGCAGTCGAGGGGTGAGCTCCTACAATGAGCAGTTCTTC; CDR3 protein: CASSRGVSSYNEQFF
V gene: TRBV10-3; CDR3 length: 14; J gene: TRBJ2-1; D gene: TRBD2; clone size: -; CDR3 DNA: TGTGCCATCAGTGAGGGGACTAGCATTGATGAGCAGTTCTTC; CDR3 protein: CAISEGTSIDEQFF